This T cell receptor (beta chain) was obtained from a study of T-cell reconstitution after alpha-beta-depleted transplantation in children. Preparation of the TCRbeta library involved a method that used unique molecular identifiers. TCRdb processed the PCR reads anew with MiXCR; each CDR3 protein has one entry. Among hundreds of thousands of distinct CDR3 sequences, approximately 9.5% were seen once, and the ten largest hold approximately 6.2%. The CDR3 is made up of 14 amino acids. With 6 bases removed from V and 6 bases from J, the gap between germline ends came to 17 bases. Germline CDR1 reads LNHDA; CDR2 reads SQIVND (reference sequence).

This rearrangement joins TRBV19 to TRBJ1-1; a weak D match, TRBD1 (6 bases). The receptor's source is a human donor who donated a stem cell graft to a child with acute lymphoblastic leukemia. Specimen: PBMCs from the stem cell graft donor, collected from the stem cell graft. In DNA form, the CDR3 reads TGTGCCAGTAGAACAGGGACTGTTGGGGCTGAAGCTTTCTTT. Protein product: CASRTGTVGAEAFF.